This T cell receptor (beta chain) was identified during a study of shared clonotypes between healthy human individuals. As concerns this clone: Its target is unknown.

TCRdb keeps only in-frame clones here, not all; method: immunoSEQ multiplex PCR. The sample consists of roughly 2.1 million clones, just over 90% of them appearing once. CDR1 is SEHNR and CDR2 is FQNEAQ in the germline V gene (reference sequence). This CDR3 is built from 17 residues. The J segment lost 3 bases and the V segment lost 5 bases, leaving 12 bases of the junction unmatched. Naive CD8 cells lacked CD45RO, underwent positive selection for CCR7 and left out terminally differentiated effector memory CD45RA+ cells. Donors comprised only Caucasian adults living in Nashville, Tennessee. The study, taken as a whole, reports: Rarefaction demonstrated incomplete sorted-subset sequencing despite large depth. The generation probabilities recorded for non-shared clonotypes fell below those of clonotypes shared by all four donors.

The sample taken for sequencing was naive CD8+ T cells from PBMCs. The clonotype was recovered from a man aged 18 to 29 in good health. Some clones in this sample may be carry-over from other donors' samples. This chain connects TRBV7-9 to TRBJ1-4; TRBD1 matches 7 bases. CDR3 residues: CASSPGPGGFSNEKLFF. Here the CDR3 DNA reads TGTGCCAGCAGCCCCGGACCAGGGGGATTCTCTAATGAAAAACTGTTTTTT.